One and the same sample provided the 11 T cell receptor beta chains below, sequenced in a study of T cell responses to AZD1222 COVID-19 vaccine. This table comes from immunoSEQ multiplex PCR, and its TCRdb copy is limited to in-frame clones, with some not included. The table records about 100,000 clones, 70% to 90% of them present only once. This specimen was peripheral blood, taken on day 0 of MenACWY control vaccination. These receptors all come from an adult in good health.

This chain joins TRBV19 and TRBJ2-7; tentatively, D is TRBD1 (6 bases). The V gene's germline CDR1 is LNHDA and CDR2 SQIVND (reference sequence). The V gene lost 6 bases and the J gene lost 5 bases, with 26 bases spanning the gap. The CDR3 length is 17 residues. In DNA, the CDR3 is TGTGCCAGTAGCAATCGACAGGACCCCTTCTTGGCGGACGAGCAGTACTTC. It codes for CASSNRQDPFLADEQYF.

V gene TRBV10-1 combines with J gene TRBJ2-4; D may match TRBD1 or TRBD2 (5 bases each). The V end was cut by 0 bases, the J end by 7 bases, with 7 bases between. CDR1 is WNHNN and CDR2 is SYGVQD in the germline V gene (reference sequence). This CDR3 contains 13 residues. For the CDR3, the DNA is TGCGCCAGCAGTGAGTCGGGGACGAACATTCAGTACTTC. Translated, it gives CASSESGTNIQYF.

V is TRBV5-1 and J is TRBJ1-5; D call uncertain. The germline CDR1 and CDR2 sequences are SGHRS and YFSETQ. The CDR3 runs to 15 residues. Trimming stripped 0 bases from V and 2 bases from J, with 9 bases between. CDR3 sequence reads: CASSLGTSGNQPQHF. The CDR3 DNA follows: TGCGCCAGCAGCTTGGGTACGTCGGGCAATCAGCCCCAGCATTTT.

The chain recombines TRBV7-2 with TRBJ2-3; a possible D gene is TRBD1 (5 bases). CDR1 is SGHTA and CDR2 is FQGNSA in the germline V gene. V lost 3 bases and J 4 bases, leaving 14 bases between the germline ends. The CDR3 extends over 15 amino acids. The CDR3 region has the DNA TGTGCCAGCAGCTTGCCTTGGGGCTCTGCAGATACGCAGTATTTT. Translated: CASSLPWGSADTQYF.

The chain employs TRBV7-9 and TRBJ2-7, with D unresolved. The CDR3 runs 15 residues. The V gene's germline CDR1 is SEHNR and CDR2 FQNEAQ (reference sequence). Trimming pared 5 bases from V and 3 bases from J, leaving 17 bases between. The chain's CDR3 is CASSPMGLTLYEQYF. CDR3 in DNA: TGTGCCAGCAGCCCAATGGGCTTAACCCTCTACGAGCAGTACTTC.

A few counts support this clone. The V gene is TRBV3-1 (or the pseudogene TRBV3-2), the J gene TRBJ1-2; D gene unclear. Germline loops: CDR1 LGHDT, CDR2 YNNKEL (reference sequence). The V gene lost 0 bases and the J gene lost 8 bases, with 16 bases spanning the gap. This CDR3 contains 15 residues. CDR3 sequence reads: CASSQEGDGGRGYTF. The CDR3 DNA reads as TGTGCCAGCAGCCAAGAGGGAGACGGTGGGCGAGGCTACACCTTC.

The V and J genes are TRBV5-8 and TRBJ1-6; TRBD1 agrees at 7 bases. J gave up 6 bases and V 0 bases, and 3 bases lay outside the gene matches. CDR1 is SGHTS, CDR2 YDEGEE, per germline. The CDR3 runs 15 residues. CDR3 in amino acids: CASSLGQGGNSPLHF. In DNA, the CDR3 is TGTGCCAGCAGCTTGGGGCAGGGGGGTAATTCACCCCTCCACTTT.

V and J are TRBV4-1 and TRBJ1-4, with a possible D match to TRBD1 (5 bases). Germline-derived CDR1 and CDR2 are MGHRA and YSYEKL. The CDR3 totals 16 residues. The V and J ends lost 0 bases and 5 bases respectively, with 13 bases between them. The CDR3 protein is CASSQDNSAGNEKLFF. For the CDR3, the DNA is TGCGCCAGCAGCCAAGATAATTCGGCAGGGAATGAAAAACTGTTTTTT.

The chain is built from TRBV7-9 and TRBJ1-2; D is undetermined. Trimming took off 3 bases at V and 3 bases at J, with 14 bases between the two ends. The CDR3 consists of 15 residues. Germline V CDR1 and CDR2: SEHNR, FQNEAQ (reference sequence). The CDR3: CASSFLGSTYYGYTF. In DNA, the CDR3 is TGTGCCAGCAGCTTCTTGGGGTCGACATACTATGGCTACACCTTC.

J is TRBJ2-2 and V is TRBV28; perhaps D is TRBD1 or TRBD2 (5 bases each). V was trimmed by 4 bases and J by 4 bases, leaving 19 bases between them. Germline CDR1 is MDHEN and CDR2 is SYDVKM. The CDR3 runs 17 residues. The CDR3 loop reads CASSSRDGSLFTGELFF. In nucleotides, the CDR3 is TGTGCCAGCAGTTCCCGGGACGGAAGTTTGTTCACCGGGGAGCTGTTTTTT.

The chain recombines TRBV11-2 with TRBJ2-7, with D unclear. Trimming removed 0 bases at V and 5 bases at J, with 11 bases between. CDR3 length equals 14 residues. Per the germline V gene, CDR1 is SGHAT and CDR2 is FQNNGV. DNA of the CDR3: TGTGCCAGCAGCTTAGATGGTGGGTCCCACGAGCAGTACTTC. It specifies CASSLDGGSHEQYF.